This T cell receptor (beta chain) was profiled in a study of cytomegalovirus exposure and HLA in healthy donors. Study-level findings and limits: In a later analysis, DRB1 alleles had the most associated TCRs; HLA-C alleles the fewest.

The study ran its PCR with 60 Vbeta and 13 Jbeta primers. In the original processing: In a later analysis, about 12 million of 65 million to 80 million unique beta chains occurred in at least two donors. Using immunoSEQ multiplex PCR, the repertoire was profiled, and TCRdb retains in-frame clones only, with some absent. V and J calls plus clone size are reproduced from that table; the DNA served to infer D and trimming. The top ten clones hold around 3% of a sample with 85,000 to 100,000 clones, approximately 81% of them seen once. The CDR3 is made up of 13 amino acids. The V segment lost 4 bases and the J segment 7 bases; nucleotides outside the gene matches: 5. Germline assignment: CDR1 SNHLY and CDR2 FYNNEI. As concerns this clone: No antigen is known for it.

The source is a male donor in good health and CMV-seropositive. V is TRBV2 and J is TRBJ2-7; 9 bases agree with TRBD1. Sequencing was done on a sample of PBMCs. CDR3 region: CASSGDRVGEQYF. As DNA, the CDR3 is TGTGCCAGCAGTGGGGACAGGGTTGGGGAGCAGTACTTC. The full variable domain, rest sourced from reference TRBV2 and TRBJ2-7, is EPEVTQTPSHQVTQMGQEVILRCVPISNHLYFYWYRQILGQKVEFLVSFYNNEISEKSEIFDDQFSVERPDGSNFTLKIRSTKLEDSAMYFCASSGDRVGEQYFGPGTRLTVT.